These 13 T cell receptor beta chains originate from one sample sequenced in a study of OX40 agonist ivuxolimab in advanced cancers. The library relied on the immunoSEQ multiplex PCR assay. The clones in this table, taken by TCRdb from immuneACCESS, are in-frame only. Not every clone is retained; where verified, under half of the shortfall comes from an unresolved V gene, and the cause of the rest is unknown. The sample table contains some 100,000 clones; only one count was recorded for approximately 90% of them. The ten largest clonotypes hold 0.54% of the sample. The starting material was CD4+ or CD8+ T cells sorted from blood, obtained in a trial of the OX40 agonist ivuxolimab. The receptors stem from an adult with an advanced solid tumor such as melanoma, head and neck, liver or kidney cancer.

DNA of the CDR3: TGTGCCAGCTCACTCGGACTAGCGGGAGCCGGAGAGCAGTACTTC. Its translation: CASSLGLAGAGEQYF. V and J are TRBV18 and TRBJ2-7, with 13 bases matching TRBD2. CDR1 and CDR2 from the germline V gene are KGHSH and LQKENI. With V trimmed by 4 bases and J by 7 bases, 7 bases remained unmatched. The CDR3 runs to 15 residues.

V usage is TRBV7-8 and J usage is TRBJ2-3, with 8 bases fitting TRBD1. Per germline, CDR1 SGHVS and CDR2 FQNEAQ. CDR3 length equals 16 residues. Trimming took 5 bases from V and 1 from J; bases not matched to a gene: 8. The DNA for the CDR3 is TGTGCCAGCAGCGAAGCAGGGGGCGCCGGCACAGATACGCAGTATTTT. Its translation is CASSEAGGAGTDTQYF.

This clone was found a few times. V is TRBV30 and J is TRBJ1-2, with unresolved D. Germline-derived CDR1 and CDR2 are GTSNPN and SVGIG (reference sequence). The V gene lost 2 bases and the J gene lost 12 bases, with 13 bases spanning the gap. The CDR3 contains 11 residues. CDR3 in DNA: TGTGCCTGGAGTACCTCAAATCGTCACACCTTC. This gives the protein CAWSTSNRHTF.

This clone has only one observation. The CDR3 DNA reads TGTGCCAGCAGCCTTTACAGGGGTGGGGCCAACGTCCTGACTTTC. This gives the protein CASSLYRGGANVLTF. The chain joins TRBV9 to TRBJ2-6, with 7 nucleotides matching TRBD1. The CDR3 consists of 15 residues. The V gene end was trimmed by 4 bases and the J gene end by 3 bases; junction bases not matched to a gene: 4. Per the germline V gene, CDR1 is SGDLS and CDR2 is YYNGEE.

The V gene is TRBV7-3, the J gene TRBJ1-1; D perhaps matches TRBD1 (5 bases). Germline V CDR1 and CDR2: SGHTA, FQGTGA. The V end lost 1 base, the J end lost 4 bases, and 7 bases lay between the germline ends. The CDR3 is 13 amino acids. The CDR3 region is CASSLSQGTEAFF. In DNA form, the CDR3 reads TGTGCCAGCAGCTTAAGTCAGGGCACTGAAGCTTTCTTT.

CDR3 coding DNA: TGTGCCAGCAAATTAGAGAGTACTGTGCTTCATGGCTACACCTTC. Translated, it gives CASKLESTVLHGYTF. The chain recombines TRBV6-6 with TRBJ1-2; no firm D call. The CDR3 has 15 amino acids. CDR1 and CDR2 from the germline V gene are MNHNY and SVGAGI (reference sequence). V was clipped by 7 bases and J by 6 bases, with 21 bases between them.

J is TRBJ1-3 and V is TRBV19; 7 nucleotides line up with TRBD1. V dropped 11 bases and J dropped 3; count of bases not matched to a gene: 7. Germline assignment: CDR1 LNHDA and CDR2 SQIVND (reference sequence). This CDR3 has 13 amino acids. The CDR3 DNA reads TGTGCCGCCGGACAGGCCGATGGAAACACCATATATTTT. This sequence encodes CAAGQADGNTIYF.

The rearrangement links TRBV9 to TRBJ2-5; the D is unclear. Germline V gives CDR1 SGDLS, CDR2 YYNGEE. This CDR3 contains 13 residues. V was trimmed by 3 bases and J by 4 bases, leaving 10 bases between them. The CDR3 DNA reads TGTGCCAGCAGCGGAACCCCCCGAGAGACCCAGTACTTC. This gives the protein CASSGTPRETQYF.

CDR3 sequence reads: CASSFLGQQETQYF. The CDR3 DNA is TGCGCCAGCAGCTTCCTAGGGCAACAAGAGACCCAGTACTTC. The V and J genes are TRBV5-1 and TRBJ2-5; D not resolved. The germline V and J ends were trimmed by 2 bases and 2 bases, with 10 bases remaining between them. This CDR3 has 14 residues. CDR1 and CDR2 (germline): SGHRS, YFSETQ. The full variable domain, rest sourced from reference TRBV5-1 and TRBJ2-5, is KAGVTQTPRYLIKTRGQQVTLSCSPISGHRSVSWYQQTPGQGLQFLFEYFSETQRNKGNFPGRFSGRQFSNSRSEMNVSTLELGDSALYLCASSFLGQQETQYFGPGTRLLVL.

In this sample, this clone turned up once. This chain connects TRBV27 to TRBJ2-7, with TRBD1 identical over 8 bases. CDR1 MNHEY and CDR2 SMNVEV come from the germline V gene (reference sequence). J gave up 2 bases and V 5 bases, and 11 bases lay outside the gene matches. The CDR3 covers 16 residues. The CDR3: CASSLRPGTGTYEQYF. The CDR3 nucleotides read TGTGCCAGCAGTCTACGTCCCGGGACAGGTACCTACGAGCAGTACTTC.

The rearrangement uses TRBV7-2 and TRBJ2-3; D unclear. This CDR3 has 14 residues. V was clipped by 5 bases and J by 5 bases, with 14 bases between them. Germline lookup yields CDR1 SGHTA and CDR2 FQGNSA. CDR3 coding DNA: TGTGCCAGCAGCCTCCCTAGGTCCGGAGATACGCAGTATTTT. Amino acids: CASSLPRSGDTQYF.

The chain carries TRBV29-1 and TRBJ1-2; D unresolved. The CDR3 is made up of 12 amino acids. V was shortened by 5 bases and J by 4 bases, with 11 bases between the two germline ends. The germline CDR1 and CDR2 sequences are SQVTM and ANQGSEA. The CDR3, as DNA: TGCAGCGTTTCTAAACCATCCTATGGCTACACCTTC. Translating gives CSVSKPSYGYTF.

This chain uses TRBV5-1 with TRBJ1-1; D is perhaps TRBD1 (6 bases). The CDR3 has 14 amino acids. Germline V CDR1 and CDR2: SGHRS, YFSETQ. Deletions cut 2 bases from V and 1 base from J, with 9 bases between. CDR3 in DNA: TGCGCCAGCAGCTTTACAGGGCGGAACACTGAAGCTTTCTTT. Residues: CASSFTGRNTEAFF. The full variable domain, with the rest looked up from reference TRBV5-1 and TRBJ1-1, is KAGVTQTPRYLIKTRGQQVTLSCSPISGHRSVSWYQQTPGQGLQFLFEYFSETQRNKGNFPGRFSGRQFSNSRSEMNVSTLELGDSALYLCASSFTGRNTEAFFGQGTRLTVV.